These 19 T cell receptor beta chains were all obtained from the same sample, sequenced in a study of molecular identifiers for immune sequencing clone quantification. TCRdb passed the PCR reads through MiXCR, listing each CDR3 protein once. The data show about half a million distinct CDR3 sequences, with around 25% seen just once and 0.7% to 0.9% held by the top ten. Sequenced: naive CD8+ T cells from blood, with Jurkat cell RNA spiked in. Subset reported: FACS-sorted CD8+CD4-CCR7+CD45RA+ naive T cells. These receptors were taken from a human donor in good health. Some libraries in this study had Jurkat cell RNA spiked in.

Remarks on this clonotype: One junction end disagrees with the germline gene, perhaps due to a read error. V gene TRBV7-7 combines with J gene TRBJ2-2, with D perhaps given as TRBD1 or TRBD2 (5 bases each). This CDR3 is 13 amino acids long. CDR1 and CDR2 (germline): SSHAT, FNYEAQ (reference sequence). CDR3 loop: CASSLDTGRELIF. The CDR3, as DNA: TGTGCTAGCAGCTTAGACACGGGCAGGGAGCTGATTTTT.

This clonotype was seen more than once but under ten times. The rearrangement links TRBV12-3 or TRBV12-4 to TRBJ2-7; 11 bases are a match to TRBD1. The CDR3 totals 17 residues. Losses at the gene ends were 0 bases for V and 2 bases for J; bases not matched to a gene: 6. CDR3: CASSLAPGQGETYEQYF. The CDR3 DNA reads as TGTGCCAGCAGTTTAGCGCCGGGACAGGGGGAAACCTACGAGCAGTACTTC.

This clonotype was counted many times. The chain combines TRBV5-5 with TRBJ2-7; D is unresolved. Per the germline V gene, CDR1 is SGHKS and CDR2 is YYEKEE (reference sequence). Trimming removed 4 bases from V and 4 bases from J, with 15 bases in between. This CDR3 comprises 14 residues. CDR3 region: CASSPEGPEYEQYF. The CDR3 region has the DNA TGTGCCAGCAGCCCCGAAGGACCGGAATACGAGCAGTACTTC.

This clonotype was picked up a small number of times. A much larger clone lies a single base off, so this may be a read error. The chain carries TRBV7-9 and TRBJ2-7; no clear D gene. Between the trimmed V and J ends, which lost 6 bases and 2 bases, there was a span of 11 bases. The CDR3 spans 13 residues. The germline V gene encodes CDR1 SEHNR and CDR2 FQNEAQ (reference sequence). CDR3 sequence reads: CASSLSEPYEQYF. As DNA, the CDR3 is TGTGCCAGCAGTTTAAGCGAGCCCTACGAGCAGTACTTC.

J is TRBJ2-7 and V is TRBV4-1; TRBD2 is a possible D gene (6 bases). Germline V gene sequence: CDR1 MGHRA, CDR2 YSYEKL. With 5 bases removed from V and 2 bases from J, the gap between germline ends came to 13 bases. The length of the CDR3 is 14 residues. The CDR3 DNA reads TGCGCCAGCAGCATGGGACGGGAGACCTACGAGCAGTACTTC. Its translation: CASSMGRETYEQYF.

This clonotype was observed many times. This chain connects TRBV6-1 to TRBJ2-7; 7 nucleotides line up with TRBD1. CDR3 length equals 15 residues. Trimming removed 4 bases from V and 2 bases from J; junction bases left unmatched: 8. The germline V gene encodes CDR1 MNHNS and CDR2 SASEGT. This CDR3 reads CASSARQGYTYEQYF. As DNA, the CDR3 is TGTGCCAGCAGTGCACGACAGGGATATACCTACGAGCAGTACTTC.

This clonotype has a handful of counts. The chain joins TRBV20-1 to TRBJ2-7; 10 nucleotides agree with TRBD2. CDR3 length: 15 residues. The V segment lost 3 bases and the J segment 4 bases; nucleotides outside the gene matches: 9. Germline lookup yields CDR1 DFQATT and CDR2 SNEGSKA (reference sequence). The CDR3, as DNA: TGCAGTGCTAGCCTCCCTAGCGGGAGAGTGTACGAGCAGTACTTC. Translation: CSASLPSGRVYEQYF.

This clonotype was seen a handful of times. The CDR3 DNA reads as TGCAGCGTTGAGGACCCCACTAGCGGCGACTCCTACAATGAGCAGTTCTTC. Its translation: CSVEDPTSGDSYNEQFF. The chain uses TRBV29-1 and TRBJ2-1; 8 bases align to TRBD2. CDR1 SQVTM and CDR2 ANQGSEA come from the germline V gene. The V and J ends lost 3 bases and 0 bases, in that order; junction bases with no gene match: 10. The CDR3 covers 17 residues.

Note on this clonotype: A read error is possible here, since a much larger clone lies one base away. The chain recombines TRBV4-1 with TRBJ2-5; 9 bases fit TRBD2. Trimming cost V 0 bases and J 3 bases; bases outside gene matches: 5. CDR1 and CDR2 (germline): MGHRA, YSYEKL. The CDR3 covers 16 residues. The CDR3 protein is CASSQEGLAGKETQYF. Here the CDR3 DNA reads TGCGCCAGCAGCCAAGAGGGTCTAGCGGGGAAAGAGACCCAGTACTTC.

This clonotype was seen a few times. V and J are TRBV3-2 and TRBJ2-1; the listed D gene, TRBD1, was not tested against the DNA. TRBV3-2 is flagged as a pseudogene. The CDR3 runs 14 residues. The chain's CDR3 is CASSQSRDLYCPFF. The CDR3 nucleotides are TGTGCCAGCAGCCAATCCCGGGACCTATATTGCCCGTTCTTC.

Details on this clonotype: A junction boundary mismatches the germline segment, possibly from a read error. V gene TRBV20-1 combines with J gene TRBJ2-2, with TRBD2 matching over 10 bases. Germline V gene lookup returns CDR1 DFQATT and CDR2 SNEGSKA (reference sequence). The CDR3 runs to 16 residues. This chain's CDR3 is CSARDLAGVTGGELIF. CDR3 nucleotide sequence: TGCAGTGCCCGGGATCTAGCGGGAGTAACAGGCGGGGAGCTGATTTTT.

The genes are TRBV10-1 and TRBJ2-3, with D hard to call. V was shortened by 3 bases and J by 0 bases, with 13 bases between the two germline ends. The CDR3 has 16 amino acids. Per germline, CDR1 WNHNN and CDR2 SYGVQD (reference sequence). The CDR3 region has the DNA TGCGCCAGCAGTGATTCGGGTTCGATTAGCACAGATACGCAGTATTTT. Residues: CASSDSGSISTDTQYF.

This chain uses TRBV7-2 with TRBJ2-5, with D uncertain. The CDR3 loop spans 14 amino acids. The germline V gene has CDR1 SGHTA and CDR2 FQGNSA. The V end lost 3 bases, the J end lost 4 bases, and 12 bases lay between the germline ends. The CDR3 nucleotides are TGTGCCAGCAGCTTTGGACCCCCGGGAGAGACCCAGTACTTC. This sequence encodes CASSFGPPGETQYF.

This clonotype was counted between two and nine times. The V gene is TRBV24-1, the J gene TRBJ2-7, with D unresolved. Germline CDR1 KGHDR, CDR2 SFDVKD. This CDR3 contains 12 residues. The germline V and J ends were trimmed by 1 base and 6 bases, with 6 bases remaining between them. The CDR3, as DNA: TGTGCCACCAGTGATTTTTTGGGCGAGCAGTACTTC. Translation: CATSDFLGEQYF.

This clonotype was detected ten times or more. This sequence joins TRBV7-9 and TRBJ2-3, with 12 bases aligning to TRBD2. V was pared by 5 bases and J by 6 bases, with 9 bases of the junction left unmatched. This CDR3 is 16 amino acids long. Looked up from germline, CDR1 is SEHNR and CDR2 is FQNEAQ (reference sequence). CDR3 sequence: CASSAPTSGSQDTQYF. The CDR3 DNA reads TGTGCCAGCAGCGCACCGACTAGCGGGAGTCAGGATACGCAGTATTTT.

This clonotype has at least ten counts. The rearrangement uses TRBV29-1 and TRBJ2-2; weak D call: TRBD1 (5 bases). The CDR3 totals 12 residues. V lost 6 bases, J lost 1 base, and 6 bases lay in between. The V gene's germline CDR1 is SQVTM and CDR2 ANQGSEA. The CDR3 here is CSVDRNTGELFF. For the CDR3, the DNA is TGCAGCGTCGACAGGAACACCGGGGAGCTGTTTTTT.

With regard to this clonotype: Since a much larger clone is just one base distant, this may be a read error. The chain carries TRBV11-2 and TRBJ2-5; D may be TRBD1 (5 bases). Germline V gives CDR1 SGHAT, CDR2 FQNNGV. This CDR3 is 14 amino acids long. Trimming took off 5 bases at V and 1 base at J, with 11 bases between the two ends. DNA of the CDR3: TGTGCCAGCAGCGCCCAGGGTTTCCAAGAGACCCAGTACTTC. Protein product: CASSAQGFQETQYF.

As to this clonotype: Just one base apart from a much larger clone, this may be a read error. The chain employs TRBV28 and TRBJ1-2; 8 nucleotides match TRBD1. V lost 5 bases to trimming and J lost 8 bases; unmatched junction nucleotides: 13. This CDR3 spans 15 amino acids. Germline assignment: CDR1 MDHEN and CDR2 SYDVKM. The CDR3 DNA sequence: TGTGCCAGCAGTGCCCTGCTGGACAGGGTACAGGGCTACACCTTC. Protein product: CASSALLDRVQGYTF.

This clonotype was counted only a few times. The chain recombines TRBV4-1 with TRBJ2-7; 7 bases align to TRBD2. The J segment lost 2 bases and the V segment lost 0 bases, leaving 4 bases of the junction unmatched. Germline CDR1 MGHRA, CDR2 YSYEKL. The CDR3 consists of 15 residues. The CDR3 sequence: CASSQDRGDTYEQYF. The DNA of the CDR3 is TGCGCCAGCAGCCAAGATCGGGGGGATACCTACGAGCAGTACTTC.